The clone carrying this TCR beta chain was observed a few times. These data come from a study of T-cell reconstitution after alpha-beta-depleted transplantation in children. CDR3 length: 13 residues. Germline-derived CDR1 and CDR2 are GTSNPN and SVGIG (reference sequence). V was shortened by 2 bases and J by 7 bases, with 11 bases between the two germline ends. Unique molecular identifiers tagged the TCRbeta library. Each CDR3 protein is one row after TCRdb ran MiXCR on the PCR reads. Of 500,000 or so distinct CDR3 sequences listed, around a third are singletons. The rearrangement links TRBV30 to TRBJ1-4; no reliable D call. The clonotype was recovered from a human donor who donated a stem cell graft to a child with aplastic anemia. The source was PBMCs from the stem cell graft donor, collected from the stem cell graft. CDR3 nucleotides: TGTGCCTGGAGTTTGGGGTGGAGTGAAAAACTGTTTTTT. Amino acids: CAWSLGWSEKLFF.